The present T cell receptor (beta chain) was sequenced within a study of T cells in Graves' hyperthyroidism and ophthalmopathy. RNA transcripts served as the template for amplifying TCR beta CDR3 regions. Carried out on the TCR CDR3, a first-round RT-PCR used the HTBI primer set. One entry per CDR3 protein results from TCRdb running MiXCR on the multiplex PCR reads. The sample has hundreds of thousands of distinct CDR3 sequences; approximately 15% are singletons. The germline V and J ends were trimmed by 6 bases and 3 bases, with 20 bases remaining between them. The CDR3 has 16 amino acids. Germline CDR1 is MNHEY and CDR2 is SVGEGT. This clonotype has a count of ten or more.

The receptor comes from a woman between 50 and 59 years old with Graves' ophthalmopathy. Sequences were obtained from blood. The chain has TRBV6-2 or TRBV6-3 and TRBJ1-1; TRBD1 is a possible D gene (6 bases). CDR3 DNA: TGTGCCAGCAGCACACTCACAGGGATGGAGGACACTGAAGCTTTCTTT. Amino acid sequence: CASSTLTGMEDTEAFF.